This T cell receptor (beta chain) was captured by sequencing in a study of Graves' ophthalmopathy and Graves' hyperthyroidism. Amplified material comprised TCR beta CDR3 regions derived from RNA transcripts. An initial RT-PCR round employing HTBI primers preceded a second-round multiplex PCR. TCRdb re-analysed the multiplex PCR reads in MiXCR, keeping a single row per CDR3 protein. Found here are roughly 610,000 distinct CDR3 sequences, 22% of them singletons; the top ten hold around 6.9%. The CDR3 covers 15 residues. Germline CDR1 reads MDHEN; CDR2 reads SYDVKM. Trimming cost V 4 bases and J 2 bases, with 14 bases left between them.

The rearrangement links TRBV28 to TRBJ2-5; a weak D match, TRBD2 (6 bases). Specimen: peripheral blood. The sequence was obtained from a woman aged 18-29 years with stable Graves' hyperthyroidism. Some clones in this sample may be carry-over from other donors' samples. This CDR3 reads CASSYRASVQETQYF. CDR3 DNA: TGTGCCAGCAGTTACCGAGCTAGCGTTCAAGAGACCCAGTACTTC.